The next 17 T cell receptor beta chains were all read from a single sample in a study of T cells in localized non-small cell lung cancer. TCRdb keeps only in-frame clones here, not all; method: immunoSEQ multiplex PCR. The data show roughly 39,000 clones, about 91% seen once. The specimen comprised PBMCs, sampled before any cancer treatment. The origin of the receptors is a woman between 35 and 70 years old with stage II lung adenocarcinoma.

The chain links TRBV28 to TRBJ2-7, with 9 bases lining up with TRBD1. The germline V gene encodes CDR1 MDHEN and CDR2 SYDVKM. The CDR3 covers 13 residues. Unmatched junction bases numbered 4, after V lost 8 bases and J lost 2 bases. The CDR3 reads CASGGQGPYEQYF. The CDR3 coding sequence is TGTGCCAGCGGCGGACAGGGGCCCTACGAGCAGTACTTC.

The chain has TRBV11-1 and TRBJ1-1, with TRBD1 identical over 9 bases. V lost 6 bases, J lost 1 base, and 9 bases stayed unmatched. CDR1 and CDR2 (germline): SGHAT, FQDESV (reference sequence). The CDR3 length is 16 residues. The CDR3 coding sequence is TGTGCCAGCAGAGCAACAGGGGGCGCGGGGAACACTGAAGCTTTCTTT. This gives the protein CASRATGGAGNTEAFF.

V and J are TRBV9 and TRBJ2-1, with 9 bases matching TRBD2. The CDR3 is 15 residues long. V gave up 3 bases and J gave up 4 bases; unmatched junction bases: 5. Germline V gene data show CDR1 as SGDLS and CDR2 as YYNGEE. The chain's CDR3 is CASSETSGYYNEQFF. The CDR3 bases are TGTGCCAGCAGCGAGACTAGCGGATATTACAATGAGCAGTTCTTC. The complete variable domain, with remaining parts taken from reference TRBV9 and TRBJ2-1, reads DSGVTQTPKHLITATGQRVTLRCSPRSGDLSVYWYQQSLDQGLQFLIQYYNGEERAKGNILERFSAQQFPDLHSELNLSSLELGDSALYFCASSETSGYYNEQFFGPGTRLTVL.

This clone was seen a single time. CDR3 region: CASSILGTTGNTIYF. The CDR3 nucleotides read TGTGCCAGTAGTATTCTAGGGACTACTGGAAACACCATATATTTT. V and J are TRBV19 and TRBJ1-3, with a tentative D call TRBD1 (5 bases). The CDR3 sequence is 15 residues long. Trimming left V 3 bases short and J 2 bases short, with 11 bases between. Germline loops: CDR1 LNHDA, CDR2 SQIVND (reference sequence).

The chain uses TRBV15 and TRBJ1-4, with D unclear. The CDR3 extends over 14 amino acids. The V and J ends lost 0 bases and 8 bases respectively, with 10 bases between them. The germline gives CDR1 LNHNV, CDR2 YYDKDF (reference sequence). The CDR3 region is CATSRDRPGEKLFF. The CDR3 nucleotides are TGTGCCACCAGCAGAGATAGGCCTGGGGAAAAACTGTTTTTT. Filled out from reference TRBV15 and TRBJ1-4, the complete variable domain reads DAMVIQNPRYQVTQFGKPVTLSCSQTLNHNVMYWYQQKSSQAPKLLFHYYDKDFNNEADTPDNFQSRRPNTSFCFLDIRSPGLGDTAMYLCATSRDRPGEKLFFGSGTQLSVL.

This clone was counted once. The chain has TRBV21-1 and TRBJ2-5; the table's D call, TRBD1, has no DNA check behind it. TRBV21-1 is noted as a pseudogene. The CDR3 loop spans 16 amino acids. The CDR3 bases are TGTGCCAGCAGCAAAGGGTTGGGACACCCTCGGAAGACCCAGTACTTC. It specifies CASSKGLGHPRKTQYF.

The chain has TRBV2 and TRBJ2-2; D unclear. Germline V gene data show CDR1 as SNHLY and CDR2 as FYNNEI. V lost 3 bases to trimming and J lost 2 bases, with 7 bases between them. This CDR3 is 14 amino acids long. CDR3 sequence reads: CASSDEDNTGELFF. The DNA for the CDR3 is TGTGCCAGCAGTGATGAGGATAACACCGGGGAGCTGTTTTTT.

This chain uses TRBV19 with TRBJ2-3; 10 bases fit TRBD2. CDR3 length: 22 residues. Germline trimming cut 3 bases from V and 0 bases from J; bases unmatched to any gene: 21. In germline, CDR1 is LNHDA, CDR2 SQIVND (reference sequence). This chain's CDR3 is CASSIIRQLNPVAGGSTDTQYF. The DNA for the CDR3 is TGTGCCAGTAGTATTATCCGACAGCTCAACCCCGTAGCGGGGGGTAGCACAGATACGCAGTATTTT. The full variable domain, in which reference TRBV19 and TRBJ2-3 provide the parts outside the CDR3, is DGGITQSPKYLFRKEGQNVTLSCEQNLNHDAMYWYRQDPGQGLRLIYYSQIVNDFQKGDIAEGYSVSREKKESFPLTVTSAQKNPTAFYLCASSIIRQLNPVAGGSTDTQYFGPGTRLTVL.

The chain combines TRBV5-4 with TRBJ1-4; 7 bases are shared with TRBD1. The germline CDR1 and CDR2 sequences are SGHNT and YYREEE (reference sequence). This CDR3 is built from 13 residues. After removal of 7 bases from V and 4 bases from J, the junction contained 4 bases not matched to a gene. The CDR3 protein is CASGTAFNEKLFF. CDR3 coding DNA: TGTGCCAGCGGGACAGCCTTTAATGAAAAACTGTTTTTT.

The chain couples TRBV25-1 to TRBJ2-7; a possible D gene is TRBD1 (6 bases). Germline assignment: CDR1 MGHDK and CDR2 SYGVNS. Trimming pared 4 bases from V and 6 bases from J, leaving 16 bases between. The CDR3 is made up of 14 amino acids. Written as DNA, the CDR3 is TGTGCCAGCAGTGTAGTAGGGACACCCTCCGAGCAGTACTTC. Translation: CASSVVGTPSEQYF.

The rearrangement joins TRBV6-1 to TRBJ1-2; D ambiguous. The germline V gene encodes CDR1 MNHNS and CDR2 SASEGT. The V gene lost 3 bases and the J gene lost 4 bases, with 6 bases spanning the gap. There are 12 residues in the CDR3. The CDR3: CASSDSLYGYTF. CDR3 nucleotides: TGTGCCAGCAGTGATTCCCTCTATGGCTACACCTTC.

This chain links TRBV7-2 with TRBJ1-4; D remains unclear. Trimming cost V 4 bases and J 8 bases, with 14 bases left between them. The CDR3 sequence is 14 residues long. CDR1 is SGHTA and CDR2 is FQGNSA in the germline V gene. CDR3 in DNA: TGTGCCAGCAGCTATAGGCCCATTTTCGAAAAACTGTTTTTT. Amino acids: CASSYRPIFEKLFF.

This clone was seen a single time. The J gene is TRBJ2-7, the V gene TRBV11-1; D ambiguous. The CDR3 covers 13 residues. Germline assignment: CDR1 SGHAT and CDR2 FQDESV (reference sequence). The ends were cut back, 4 bases at V and 3 bases at J, with 10 bases in the middle. This CDR3 is CASSYWPLYEQYF. CDR3 coding DNA: TGTGCCAGCAGCTACTGGCCCCTCTACGAGCAGTACTTC.

The chain combines TRBV4-1 with TRBJ1-2, with TRBD1 as a possible D gene (6 bases). CDR3 size: 18 residues. Per germline, CDR1 MGHRA and CDR2 YSYEKL. Trimming left V 1 base short and J 7 bases short, with 25 bases between. CDR3 loop: CASSQVSVGGGTDLGYTF. The CDR3 DNA follows: TGCGCCAGCAGCCAAGTTTCGGTAGGGGGGGGCACCGACCTTGGCTACACCTTC.

V is TRBV11-2 and J is TRBJ1-1; D is unclear. V dropped 7 bases and J dropped 8 bases, with 20 bases sitting between them. CDR3 length: 14 amino acids. Germline V CDR1 and CDR2: SGHAT, FQNNGV. The CDR3 DNA sequence: TGTGCCAGCAAGAGTGACCCATCGGGCCGGGAAGCTTTCTTT. This encodes CASKSDPSGREAFF.

Worth noting for this clone: This sample also contains other DNA sequences that code for the same CDR3. The chain employs TRBV11-1 and TRBJ2-7, with a weak D call TRBD2 (5 bases). CDR1 SGHAT and CDR2 FQDESV come from the germline V gene (reference sequence). CDR3 length equals 13 residues. Trimming cost V 1 base and J 2 bases, with 6 bases left between them. DNA for the CDR3: TGTGCCAGCAGCTTAGTGAGGGCCTACGAGCAGTACTTC. It is translated as CASSLVRAYEQYF.

Notes on this clone: Distinct nucleotide sequences in the sample also encode this CDR3. The chain employs TRBV28 and TRBJ2-3; D is uncertain. Germline V lookup: CDR1 MDHEN, CDR2 SYDVKM. This CDR3 comprises 14 residues. Trimming stripped 3 bases from V and 1 base from J, with 8 bases between. For the CDR3, the DNA is TGTGCCAGCAGTTTTCTGTCGGGCACAGATACGCAGTATTTT. The encoded protein is CASSFLSGTDTQYF.